The 22 T cell receptor beta chains below all came from one sample that was sequenced in a study of T-cell reconstitution after alpha-beta-depleted transplantation in children. Unique molecular identifiers were incorporated into the prepared TCRbeta library. TCRdb re-called the PCR reads with MiXCR, one entry per CDR3 protein. The sample carries about 350,000 distinct CDR3 sequences, roughly 14% recorded once. Sequencing was performed on PBMCs, taken from the stem cell graft. The receptor source for this set is a human donor who donated a stem cell graft to a child with Fanconi anemia.

This clonotype was counted many times. The genes are TRBV6-5 and TRBJ1-1; D might be TRBD1 (5 bases). This CDR3 region has 15 residues. CDR1 is MNHEY, CDR2 SVGAGI, per germline. The V gene lost 0 bases and the J gene lost 4 bases, with 12 bases spanning the gap. The CDR3 coding sequence is TGTGCCAGCAGTTACTCGAATAGGGGAGCCACTGAAGCTTTCTTT. Translating it yields CASSYSNRGATEAFF.

Many counts were recorded for this clonotype. The chain carries TRBV18 and TRBJ1-1; D may be TRBD1 (5 bases). V was clipped by 8 bases and J by 1 base, with 14 bases between them. This CDR3 contains 14 residues. Germline CDR1 and CDR2: KGHSH and LQKENI. In DNA form, the CDR3 reads TGTGCCAGCCAACCAGGGCAGGCGAACACTGAAGCTTTCTTT. This gives the protein CASQPGQANTEAFF.

This chain connects TRBV10-3 to TRBJ1-4; 9 bases align to TRBD1. V shed 3 bases and J 8 bases; nucleotides not matched to a gene: 7. CDR1 ENHRY and CDR2 SYGVKD come from the germline V gene. The CDR3 sequence is 15 residues long. Here the CDR3 DNA reads TGTGCCATCAGTGAACAGGGGGCGTATCAGGAAAAACTGTTTTTT. This gives the protein CAISEQGAYQEKLFF.

This chain connects TRBV9 to TRBJ2-1; 10 nucleotides agree with TRBD1. V lost 7 bases, J lost 5 bases, and 6 bases stayed unmatched. This CDR3 is 14 amino acids long. Per germline, CDR1 SGDLS and CDR2 YYNGEE. The CDR3 spells CASGTGQGNNEQFF. In DNA, the CDR3 is TGTGCCAGCGGGACGGGACAGGGGAACAATGAGCAGTTCTTC.

V gene TRBV4-3 combines with J gene TRBJ2-1; D ambiguous. CDR1 and CDR2 from the germline V gene are LGHNA and YSLEER. The CDR3 spans 14 residues. Trimming stripped 4 bases from V and 5 bases from J, with 12 bases between. CDR3 coding DNA: TGCGCCAGCAGCCTAGGGTTTTCGGACAATGAGCAGTTCTTC. Translating it yields CASSLGFSDNEQFF.

The chain recombines TRBV4-3 with TRBJ2-7, with D hard to call. V shed 0 bases and J shed 4 bases, with 7 bases lying between them. Looked up from germline, CDR1 is LGHNA and CDR2 is YSLEER. CDR3 length: 13 residues. CDR3 DNA sequence: TGCGCCAGCAGCCAAGATCTCGGGTACGAGCAGTACGTC. It encodes CASSQDLGYEQYV.

This clonotype was counted a few times. The V call is TRBV18, the J call TRBJ1-5; a possible D gene is TRBD1 (5 bases). Trimming took off 3 bases at V and 4 bases at J, with 16 bases between the two ends. The CDR3 covers 16 residues. Germline values: CDR1 KGHSH, CDR2 LQKENI. This CDR3 is CASSPGRTVENQPQHF. The CDR3 DNA follows: TGTGCCAGCTCACCGGGACGGACGGTAGAGAATCAGCCCCAGCATTTT. The full variable domain, with the rest looked up from reference TRBV18 and TRBJ1-5, is NAGVMQNPRHLVRRRGQEARLRCSPMKGHSHVYWYRQLPEEGLKFMVYLQKENIIDESGMPKERFSAEFPKEGPSILRIQQVVRGDSAAYFCASSPGRTVENQPQHFGDGTRLSIL.

The gene calls are TRBV2 and TRBJ2-2, with D perhaps assigned TRBD1 or TRBD2 (5 bases each). The CDR3 is 14 residues long. Trimming took off 6 bases at V and 6 bases at J, with 14 bases between the two ends. Germline CDR1 reads SNHLY; CDR2 reads FYNNEI. The CDR3 spells CASRGSRGPGELFF. The CDR3, as DNA: TGTGCCAGCAGGGGAAGTAGGGGACCCGGGGAGCTGTTTTTT.

This clonotype was counted between two and nine times. The J gene is TRBJ1-5, the V gene TRBV18; D is unresolved. V lost 3 bases and J 0 bases, leaving 9 bases between the germline ends. The CDR3 sequence is 15 residues long. The germline V gene encodes CDR1 KGHSH and CDR2 LQKENI. Here the CDR3 reads CASSPSTNSNQPQHF. CDR3 bases: TGTGCCAGCTCACCTAGCACAAATAGCAATCAGCCCCAGCATTTT.

Only a few counts were recorded for this clonotype. The rearrangement uses TRBV11-2 and TRBJ2-4; possibly TRBD1 or TRBD2 for D (6 bases each). In germline, CDR1 is SGHAT, CDR2 FQNNGV. The CDR3 covers 15 residues. V lost 3 bases, J lost 3 bases, and 12 bases lay in between. DNA for the CDR3: TGTGCCAGCAGCTTGAGGGGGGCTAGCAAAAACATTCAGTACTTC. It translates to CASSLRGASKNIQYF. Combining the CDR3 with reference TRBV11-2 and TRBJ2-4 gives the whole variable domain EAGVAQSPRYKIIEKRQSVAFWCNPISGHATLYWYQQILGQGPKLLIQFQNNGVVDDSQLPKDRFSAERLKGVDSTLKIQPAKLEDSAVYLCASSLRGASKNIQYFGAGTRLSVL.

The V call is TRBV12-3 or TRBV12-4, the J call TRBJ1-1; possible D gene TRBD1, 5 bases. The CDR3 has 14 residues. V was trimmed by 6 bases and J by 4 bases, leaving 15 bases between them. The CDR3 loop is CASSAGATFTEAFF. In DNA, the CDR3 is TGTGCCAGCAGCGCCGGGGCAACTTTCACTGAAGCTTTCTTT.

In its sample, this clonotype was seen many times. The chain carries TRBV29-1 and TRBJ2-2, with D perhaps TRBD2 (6 bases). V lost 7 bases and J lost 7, with 13 bases in between. The CDR3 contains 12 residues. Germline CDR1 is SQVTM and CDR2 is ANQGSEA. DNA of the CDR3: TGCAGCGCCCAACGGGGGATCGGGGAGCTGTTTTTT. Translation: CSAQRGIGELFF.

This clonotype was seen only a few times. The chain combines TRBV12-3 or TRBV12-4 with TRBJ1-3; D uncertain. The V gene lost 0 bases and the J gene lost 7 bases, with 10 bases spanning the gap. The CDR3 sequence is 14 residues long. The CDR3 region has the DNA TGTGCCAGCAGTTTAGCAGGTCTCGGGAACACCATATATTTT. Translating gives CASSLAGLGNTIYF.

The chain carries TRBV6-5 and TRBJ2-3; D ambiguous. Per germline, CDR1 MNHEY and CDR2 SVGAGI. The CDR3 has 14 amino acids. Trimming pared 0 bases from V and 8 bases from J, leaving 12 bases between. CDR3 sequence (DNA): TGTGCCAGCAGTTACTCGAAGAATATGGTTACGCAGTATTTT. Its protein is CASSYSKNMVTQYF.

This clonotype was observed a handful of times. The V call is TRBV6-5, the J call TRBJ1-5, with D unresolved. This CDR3 has 16 residues. Trimming left V 4 bases short and J 2 bases short, with 15 bases between. Germline-derived CDR1 and CDR2 are MNHEY and SVGAGI. CDR3 loop: CASSSRGYDGNQPQHF. The CDR3 coding sequence is TGTGCCAGCAGTTCACGGGGTTATGATGGCAATCAGCCCCAGCATTTT.

This clonotype was picked up a small number of times. The chain recombines TRBV12-5 with TRBJ2-1, with D unclear. The CDR3 length is 12 residues. CDR1 is LGHNT, CDR2 FRNRAP, per germline. V was trimmed by 0 bases and J by 9 bases, leaving 6 bases between them. The CDR3 coding sequence is TGTGCTAGTGGTTTGGTGGAGAGTGAGCAGTTCTTC. Its translation: CASGLVESEQFF.

This clonotype was counted between two and nine times. The conserved closing phenylalanine or tryptophan is absent in this CDR3, likely reflecting a read error. The CDR3 spells CASSLAQDTEAFL. For the CDR3, the DNA is TGCGCCAGCAGCTTGGCCCAGGACACTGAAGCTTTCCTT. The chain carries TRBV5-1 and TRBJ1-1; D not certain. Germline assignment: CDR1 SGHRS and CDR2 YFSETQ. V was pared by 0 bases and J by 3 bases, with 6 bases between. CDR3 length: 13 amino acids.

This clonotype came up a few times. The rearrangement uses TRBV6-2 or TRBV6-3 and TRBJ1-1, with D perhaps TRBD1 (6 bases). Germline V gene sequence: CDR1 MNHEY, CDR2 SVGEGT. This CDR3 has 13 residues. Trimming took 6 bases from V and 4 from J, leaving 12 bases between them. This CDR3 reads CASRGTGSTEAFF. DNA of the CDR3: TGTGCCAGCAGGGGAACAGGGAGCACTGAAGCTTTCTTT.

This clonotype was counted at least ten times. This sequence joins TRBV5-1 and TRBJ1-1; a weak D match, TRBD1 (5 bases). There are 15 residues in the CDR3. Trimming stripped 4 bases from V and 1 base from J, with 14 bases between. The germline V gene encodes CDR1 SGHRS and CDR2 YFSETQ. CDR3 sequence: CASSIPTVGNTEAFF. The CDR3 nucleotides are TGCGCCAGCAGCATACCGACAGTGGGGAACACTGAAGCTTTCTTT.

This clonotype was detected ten times or more. The chain links TRBV12-3 or TRBV12-4 to TRBJ2-7, with D uncertain. Trimming left V 3 bases short and J 3 bases short, with 6 bases between. The CDR3 contains 12 residues. CDR3 DNA: TGTGCCAGCAGTTTCCAGTTCTACGAGCAGTACTTC. Residues: CASSFQFYEQYF.

The chain links TRBV14 to TRBJ1-2; D may be TRBD1 (6 bases). V was shortened by 1 base and J by 2 bases, with 11 bases between the two germline ends. The CDR3 runs 15 residues. From germline, CDR1 is SGHDN and CDR2 FVKESK. DNA for the CDR3: TGTGCCAGCAGCCAAGCCGGGGGCTTCAACTATGGCTACACCTTC. Translating it yields CASSQAGGFNYGYTF.

The chain is built from TRBV5-1 and TRBJ2-1; 8 positions match TRBD2. The CDR3 consists of 18 residues. CDR1 SGHRS and CDR2 YFSETQ come from the germline V gene. Trimming cost V 2 bases and J 4 bases; bases outside gene matches: 14. In DNA, the CDR3 is TGCGCCAGCAGCTTAGACGTCTCCAGCGGGAGTGGGTACAATGAGCAGTTCTTC. This gives the protein CASSLDVSSGSGYNEQFF.